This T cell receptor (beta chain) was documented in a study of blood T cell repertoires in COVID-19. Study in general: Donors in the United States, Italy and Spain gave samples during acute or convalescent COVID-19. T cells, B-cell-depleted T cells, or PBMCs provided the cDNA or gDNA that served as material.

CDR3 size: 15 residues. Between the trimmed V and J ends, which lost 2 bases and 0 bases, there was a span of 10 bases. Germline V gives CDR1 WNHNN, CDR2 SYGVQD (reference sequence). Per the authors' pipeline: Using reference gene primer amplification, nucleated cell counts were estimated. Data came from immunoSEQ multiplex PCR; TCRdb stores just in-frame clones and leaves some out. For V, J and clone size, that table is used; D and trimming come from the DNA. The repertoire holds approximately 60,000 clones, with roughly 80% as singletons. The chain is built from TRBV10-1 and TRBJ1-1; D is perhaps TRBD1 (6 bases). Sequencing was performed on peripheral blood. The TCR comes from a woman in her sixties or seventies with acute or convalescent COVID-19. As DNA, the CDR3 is TGCGCCAGCAGTGAGGTGGGGGCTTTGAACACTGAAGCTTTCTTT. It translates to CASSEVGALNTEAFF.